Sequencing of this T cell receptor (beta chain) was carried out in a study of early T cells in non-severe SARS-CoV-2 infection. The overall study: The input, bulk RNA from unsorted whole blood, was sequenced, and chains were unpaired.

Study findings and constraints: Private and CD4 specificities were missed by VDJdb matching, which favored anti-spike CD8 responses.

Tagging with unique molecular identifiers was applied to individual cDNA molecules. TCRdb re-analysed the 5' RACE reads in MiXCR, keeping a single row per CDR3 protein. Seen here are tens of thousands of distinct CDR3 sequences, more than 13% observed once, and the top ten hold around 5.4%. As concerns this clonotype: Its antigen is undetermined.

The CDR3 runs 14 residues. V was pared by 4 bases and J by 1 base, with 11 bases between. Germline V lookup: CDR1 SGHRS, CDR2 YFSETQ. The sequence derives from an adult who was a healthcare worker with PCR-confirmed SARS-CoV-2 infection or an uninfected control (not recorded which). This sequence joins TRBV5-1 and TRBJ1-1; maybe TRBD1 (6 bases). The specimen sequenced was whole blood. The CDR3 DNA reads TGCGCCAGCAGCCCCGGGACACGGAACACTGAAGCTTTCTTT. Protein product: CASSPGTRNTEAFF.